These T cell receptor beta chains were read from a single sample in a study of T cell responses to AZD1222 COVID-19 vaccine. Sequencing used immunoSEQ multiplex PCR; TCRdb keeps in-frame clones, though not all of them. This table has around 95,000 clones, around 87% appearing once. The sample in question was peripheral blood, obtained on day 0 of AZD1222 vaccination. The receptors were sampled from an adult in good health. Both conserved end residues are trimmed from each CDR3. D genes are given only for firm matches.

>TRBD1|TRBJ2-2|TRBV19
ASSPRGTGGSRELF
>NA|TRBJ1-3|TRBV18
ASSPGPPSSGNTIY
>NA|TRBJ1-1|TRBV7-2
ASSLGGIGGTEAF
>TRBD2|TRBJ2-3|TRBV5-4
ASSSGLAGSTSTDTQY
>NA|TRBJ1-1|TRBV14
ASSQGTEAF
>NA|TRBJ1-1|TRBV6-2/TRBV6-3
ASSYGMGSEAF
>TRBD2|TRBJ2-1|TRBV13
ASSLQAGGRDEQF
>NA|TRBJ2-1|TRBV18
ASSPPGSSYNEQF
>NA|TRBJ1-6|TRBV6-5
ASTSSGTGNSPLH
>TRBD2|TRBJ2-1|TRBV6-2/TRBV6-3
ASTPGGEGNEQF
>NA|TRBJ2-7|TRBV10-2
ASGPPDPREQY
>NA|TRBJ1-5|TRBV24-1
ATRGQGENQPQH
>TRBD1|TRBJ1-2|TRBV5-1
ASSYPGTGYGYT
>TRBD1|TRBJ1-1|TRBV5-1
ASSLGQGGWEAF
>TRBD1|TRBJ1-4|TRBV5-4
ASSLGQGGEKLF
>TRBD1|TRBJ2-5|TRBV29-1
SVDGQGEETQY
>NA|TRBJ1-4|TRBV19
ASSSFNGRNEKLF
>TRBD1|TRBJ2-7|TRBV2
ASSSIRLLQGATYEQY
>NA|TRBJ2-7|TRBV3-1/TRBV3-2
ASSEASTAYEQY
>TRBD2|TRBJ2-7|TRBV7-2
ASSPPLAGVRPYEQY
>TRBD1|TRBJ2-7|TRBV5-4
ASSFITGGYEQY
>NA|TRBJ2-5|TRBV5-4
ASSRDQETQY
>NA|TRBJ2-7|TRBV12-3/TRBV12-4
ASTLELPYEQY
>NA|TRBJ2-2|TRBV7-2
ASSLYWTRLRSRGELF
>NA|TRBJ2-3|TRBV7-3
ASSLSVTSRTDTQY
>NA|TRBJ1-2|TRBV9
ASSVFVGDGYT
>TRBD1|TRBJ1-2|TRBV3-1/TRBV3-2
ASSQVQGAAVGYT
>NA|TRBJ1-1|TRBV4-2
ASSRNSQGTEAF
>NA|TRBJ1-5|TRBV19
ASSTSPGSAQH
>NA|TRBJ1-5|TRBV12-5
ASGLWLVAQPQH
>NA|TRBJ1-2|TRBV11-2
ASRADTDYGYT
>TRBD2|TRBJ2-1|TRBV7-3
ASSLTGTSYEQF
>NA|TRBJ2-7|TRBV25-1
ASSEGFGYEQY
>TRBD1|TRBJ1-1|TRBV5-1
ASSLGQGGDMNTEAF
>NA|TRBJ2-1|TRBV11-3
ASSLDDEQF
>TRBD2|TRBJ2-3|TRBV5-1
ASTLREGSDTQY
>TRBD2|TRBJ2-1|TRBV2
ASGGTSGSSSYNEQF
>NA|TRBJ2-7|TRBV5-5
ASSFGRGRDYEQY
>TRBD2|TRBJ2-1|TRBV27
ASSFRPTSGRYNEQF
>NA|TRBJ1-2|TRBV19
ASSYQTLANYGYT
>NA|TRBJ2-1|TRBV3-1/TRBV3-2
ASSQSPSSYNEQF
>NA|TRBJ2-4|TRBV20-1
SAGGRRFQY
>NA|TRBJ1-2|TRBV14
ASSQRVATPGGGYT